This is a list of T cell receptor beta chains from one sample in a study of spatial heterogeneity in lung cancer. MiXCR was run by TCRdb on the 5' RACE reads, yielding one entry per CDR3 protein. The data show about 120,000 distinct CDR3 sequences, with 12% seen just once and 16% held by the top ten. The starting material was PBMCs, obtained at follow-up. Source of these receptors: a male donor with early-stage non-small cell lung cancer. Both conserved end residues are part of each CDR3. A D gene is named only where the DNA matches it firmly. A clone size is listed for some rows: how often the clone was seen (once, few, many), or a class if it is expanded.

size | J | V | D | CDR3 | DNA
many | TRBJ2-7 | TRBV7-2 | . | CASSFQPKYEQYF | TGTGCCAGCAGCTTCCAGCCCAAGTACGAGCAGTACTTC
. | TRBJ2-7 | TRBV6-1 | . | CACSAVGEQYF | TGTGCCTGCAGTGCCGTCGGGGAGCAGTACTTC
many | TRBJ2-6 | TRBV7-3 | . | CASSPPGANVLTF | TGTGCCAGCAGCCCTCCTGGGGCCAACGTCCTGACTTTC
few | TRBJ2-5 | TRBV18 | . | CASSPRPGQETQYF | TGTGCCAGCTCACCCCGCCCCGGTCAAGAGACCCAGTACTTC
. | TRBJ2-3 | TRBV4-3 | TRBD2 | CASSLQAPSGGVDTQYF | TGCGCCAGCAGCCTACAAGCGCCTAGCGGGGGCGTAGATACGCAGTATTTT
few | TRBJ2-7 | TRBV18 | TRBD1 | CASSPRDRLYEQYF | TGTGCCAGCTCACCCCGGGACAGACTCTACGAGCAGTACTTC
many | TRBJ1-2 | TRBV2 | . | CASSARQVDGYTF | TGTGCCAGCAGTGCTCGGCAGGTCGATGGCTACACCTTC
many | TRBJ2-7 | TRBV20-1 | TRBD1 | CSAIPGQTSGHEQYF | TGCAGTGCTATCCCGGGACAGACCTCAGGCCACGAGCAGTACTTC
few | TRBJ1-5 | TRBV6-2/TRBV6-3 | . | CASRDGSNQPQHF | TGTGCCAGCAGAGATGGAAGCAATCAGCCCCAGCATTTT
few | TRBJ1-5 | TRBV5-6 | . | CASSLWTGIFNQPQHF | TGTGCCAGCAGCCTCTGGACCGGCATATTCAATCAGCCCCAGCATTTT
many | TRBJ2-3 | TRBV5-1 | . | CASSLGSLDTQYF | TGCGCCAGCAGCTTGGGGTCTTTAGATACGCAGTATTTT
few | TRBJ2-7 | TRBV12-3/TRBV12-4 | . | CASSFLDRSHEQYF | TGTGCCAGCAGTTTCTTGGACAGATCCCACGAGCAGTACTTC
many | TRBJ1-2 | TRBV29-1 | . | CSVDQQLYGYTF | TGCAGCGTTGACCAACAGCTCTATGGCTACACCTTC
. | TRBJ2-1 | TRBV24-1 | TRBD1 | CDPQGAGWDEQFF | TGTGATCCACAGGGGGCCGGCTGGGATGAGCAGTTCTTC
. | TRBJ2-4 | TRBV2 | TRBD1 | CASSWGKGAQNIQYF | TGTGCCAGCAGTTGGGGAAAGGGGGCGCAAAACATTCAGTACTTC
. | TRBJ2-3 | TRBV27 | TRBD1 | CASSIRQGRTDTQYF | TGTGCCAGCAGTATAAGACAGGGCAGGACAGATACGCAGTATTTT
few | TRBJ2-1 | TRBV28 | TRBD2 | CASSFRDYSNEQFF | TGTGCCAGCAGCTTCCGGGACTACAGCAATGAGCAGTTTTTC
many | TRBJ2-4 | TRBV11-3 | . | CASSSEGALGIQYF | TGTGCCAGCAGCTCGGAGGGGGCCTTGGGCATTCAGTACTTC
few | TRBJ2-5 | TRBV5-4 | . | CASSLVDIQETQYF | TGTGCCAGCAGCTTGGTGGACATTCAAGAGACCCAGTACTTC
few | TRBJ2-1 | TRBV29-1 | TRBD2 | CSAWTSGANEQFF | TGCAGCGCTTGGACTAGCGGGGCCAATGAGCAGTTCTTC
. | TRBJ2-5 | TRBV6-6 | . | CASSGDTFGTQYF | TGTGCCAGCAGTGGGGACACCTTCGGGACCCAGTACTTC
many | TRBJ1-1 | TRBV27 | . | CASRSTGTEAFF | TGTGCCAGCAGATCGACAGGAACTGAAGCTTTCTTT